The 14 T cell receptor beta chains below were found in one sample sequenced in a study of vaccination effects on CD4 cells after COVID-19. No antigen has been assigned to these receptors. Measured with immunoSEQ multiplex PCR; TCRdb has only the in-frame clones, and not every one. The repertoire has around 60,000 clones, roughly 80% of them found once; the top ten carry approximately 2.8%. After less than twelve days in culture, the CD4+ T cells were isolated. Sequenced here: CD4+ T cells from PBMCs cultured without peptide, sampled before COVID-19 vaccination. These receptors originate from a human donor who received a COVID-19 vaccine.

V and J are TRBV3-1 (or the pseudogene TRBV3-2) and TRBJ1-5, with D possibly matching TRBD1 (6 bases). Trimming removed 1 base from V and 4 bases from J, with 11 bases in between. Germline-derived CDR1 and CDR2 are LGHDT and YNNKEL (reference sequence). The CDR3 totals 15 residues. For the CDR3, the DNA is TGTGCCAGCAGCCAAGGGGACATTAATAATCAGCCCCAGCATTTT. Protein sequence: CASSQGDINNQPQHF.

The J gene is TRBJ2-6, the V gene TRBV19; D not certain. This CDR3 has 15 residues. The germline V gene encodes CDR1 LNHDA and CDR2 SQIVND (reference sequence). V was trimmed by 4 bases and J by 1 base, leaving 8 bases between them. The CDR3 DNA reads TGTGCCAGTAGTACCCTGGAGTCTGGGGCCAACGTCCTGACTTTC. This codes for CASSTLESGANVLTF.

This chain connects TRBV7-2 to TRBJ2-7, with TRBD2 matching over 9 bases. Germline values: CDR1 SGHTA, CDR2 FQGNSA. This CDR3 is 16 amino acids long. Trimming took 1 base from V and 2 from J; bases not matched to a gene: 6. This chain's CDR3 is CASSLVASGTTYEQYV. The CDR3 nucleotides read TGTGCCAGCAGCTTAGTGGCTAGCGGGACAACCTACGAGCAGTACGTC.

The V gene is TRBV9, the J gene TRBJ1-5; D unresolved. V was trimmed by 2 bases and J by 0 bases, leaving 9 bases between them. The CDR3 covers 15 residues. Germline CDR1 and CDR2: SGDLS and YYNGEE. CDR3 sequence (DNA): TGTGCCAGCAGCGTCGATACACATAGCAATCAGCCCCAGCATTTT. It specifies CASSVDTHSNQPQHF.

In this sample, this clone turned up a few times. This rearrangement joins TRBV7-6 to TRBJ2-2, with D possibly TRBD1 on 5 matching bases. This CDR3 comprises 15 residues. Germline V lookup: CDR1 SGHVS, CDR2 FNYEAQ. V lost 2 bases and J 3 bases, leaving 10 bases between the germline ends. The CDR3 protein is CASSLRSRDTGELFF. The CDR3 DNA reads TGTGCCAGCAGCTTACGATCCAGGGACACCGGGGAGCTGTTTTTT.

V is TRBV30 and J is TRBJ1-4; the D is unclear. V dropped 0 bases and J dropped 3 bases, with 11 bases sitting between them. This CDR3 spans 15 amino acids. Germline V gene lookup returns CDR1 GTSNPN and CDR2 SVGIG (reference sequence). Here the CDR3 DNA reads TGTGCCTGGAGTGTAGTGGGGAATCCTAATGAAAAACTGTTTTTT. It encodes CAWSVVGNPNEKLFF.

V usage is TRBV5-1 and J usage is TRBJ2-5; 10 positions match TRBD1. CDR1 SGHRS and CDR2 YFSETQ come from the germline V gene. J was trimmed by 4 bases and V by 3 bases; bases with no gene match: 3. This CDR3 has 14 residues. CDR3 nucleotides: TGCGCCAGCAGCTCGGGACAGGGGAGAGAGACCCAGTACTTC. It yields the protein CASSSGQGRETQYF.

This sequence joins TRBV12-3 or TRBV12-4 and TRBJ1-1, with TRBD1 as a possible D gene (6 bases). The V end lost 5 bases, the J end lost 0 bases, and 7 bases lay between the germline ends. The CDR3 covers 13 residues. The CDR3, as DNA: TGTGCCAGCAGTCGACAGGTGAACACTGAAGCTTTCTTT. As protein: CASSRQVNTEAFF.

For this clone: Other DNA sequences in this specimen translate into the identical CDR3. This chain's CDR3 is CASSPLQGNTGELFF. The CDR3, as DNA: TGTGCCAGCTCACCACTACAGGGGAACACCGGGGAGCTGTTTTTT. V gene TRBV18 combines with J gene TRBJ2-2, with D maybe TRBD1 (6 bases). Germline CDR1 reads KGHSH; CDR2 reads LQKENI. CDR3 size: 15 residues. V lost 1 base to trimming and J lost 1 base, with 7 bases between them.

This clone was seen once. The V call is TRBV12-5, the J call TRBJ2-4; 10 bases are shared with TRBD1. The germline CDR1 and CDR2 sequences are LGHNT and FRNRAP. The CDR3 loop spans 20 amino acids. Germline trimming cut 0 bases from V and 1 base from J; bases unmatched to any gene: 12. The CDR3 region is CASGLVREAGGQGAKNIQYF. The CDR3 DNA reads TGTGCTAGTGGTTTGGTAAGAGAGGCCGGGGGACAGGGGGCCAAAAACATTCAGTACTTC.

This chain joins TRBV2 and TRBJ1-2, with unresolved D. V shed 0 bases and J shed 5 bases, with 7 bases lying between them. This CDR3 spans 13 amino acids. Per germline, CDR1 SNHLY and CDR2 FYNNEI. CDR3 bases: TGTGCCAGCAGTGAAGCGGACGGTTATGGCTACACCTTC. It codes for CASSEADGYGYTF.

This clone was seen only a few times. This sequence joins TRBV12-3 or TRBV12-4 and TRBJ1-5; the D is unclear. The CDR3 sequence is 12 residues long. The V gene lost 2 bases and the J gene lost 11 bases, with 10 bases spanning the gap. The CDR3 loop reads CASSLFGRAQHF. CDR3 coding DNA: TGTGCCAGCAGTTTATTTGGGAGGGCCCAGCATTTT.

The chain links TRBV14 to TRBJ1-2, with 8 bases identical to TRBD1. The junction had 14 bases not matched to a gene; V was cut back by 4 bases and J by 4 bases. CDR1 and CDR2 (germline): SGHDN, FVKESK. The CDR3 loop spans 17 amino acids. The CDR3 spells CASSRGDGYRGVYGYTF. The CDR3 nucleotides read TGTGCCAGCAGCCGCGGGGACGGGTACAGGGGGGTCTATGGCTACACCTTC.

The rearrangement uses TRBV6-5 and TRBJ1-2, with TRBD1 identical over 8 bases. The V gene's germline CDR1 is MNHEY and CDR2 SVGAGI. The CDR3 runs 13 residues. Unmatched junction bases numbered 4, after V lost 5 bases and J lost 5 bases. The CDR3 bases are TGTGCCAGCAGTCCTAGACAGGGGTATGGCTACACCTTC. Amino acid sequence: CASSPRQGYGYTF.